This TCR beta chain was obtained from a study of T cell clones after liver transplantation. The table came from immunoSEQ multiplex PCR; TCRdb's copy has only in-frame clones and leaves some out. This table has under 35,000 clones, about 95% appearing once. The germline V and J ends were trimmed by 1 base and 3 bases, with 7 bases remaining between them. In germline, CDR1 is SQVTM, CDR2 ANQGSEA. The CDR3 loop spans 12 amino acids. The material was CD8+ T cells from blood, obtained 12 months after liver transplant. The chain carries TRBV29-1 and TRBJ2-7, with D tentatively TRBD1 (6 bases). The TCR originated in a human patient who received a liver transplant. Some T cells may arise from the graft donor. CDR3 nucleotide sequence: TGCAGCGTTGAAGGGGACAACTACGAGCAGTACTTC. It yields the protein CSVEGDNYEQYF.